This T cell receptor beta chain derives from a study of metastatic and nonmetastatic thyroid tumors. Background on the study: Repertoires of blood and of tissue (tumor or nodule) from malignant and benign thyroid patients were compared.

Before thyroid surgery, none of the patients had received any treatment. This clone was found a few times. The antigen remains undetermined. Per the authors' pipeline: Between-group CDR3 differences, defined by clinicopathological status, yielded a distant-metastasis classifier for papillary thyroid cancer. TCRdb re-clonotyped the PCR reads through MiXCR. For this entry, the V and J calls and clone size follow TCRdb and not the study's own pipeline. This table has 9,900 or so clones, roughly 30% appearing once. Findings of the study overall: Relative to benign nodules, malignant thyroid tumors were reportedly characterized by significantly elevated TCR beta diversity in blood and tumor.

This CDR3 is built from 13 residues. The germline V gene has CDR1 DFQATT and CDR2 SNEGSKA (reference sequence). V shed 6 bases and J shed 0 bases, with 12 bases lying between them. The specimen was tumor tissue. The TCR was taken from a female donor with papillary thyroid cancer or a benign thyroid nodule (not recorded which). Some clones in this sample may be carry-over from other donors' samples. The J gene is TRBJ2-7, the V gene TRBV20-1; D is perhaps TRBD1 (7 bases). The CDR3 sequence: CSARRGLSYEQYF. Here the CDR3 DNA reads TGCAGTGCGAGGAGGGGGCTCTCCTACGAGCAGTACTTC.